The 11 T cell receptor beta chains below all came from one sample that was sequenced in a study of T cells in Graves' hyperthyroidism and ophthalmopathy. RNA transcripts served as the template for amplifying TCR beta CDR3 regions. Researchers ran a first-round RT-PCR on the TCR CDR3 using the HTBI primer set. Using its own MiXCR run on the multiplex PCR reads, TCRdb lists one record per CDR3 protein. The sample carries 400,000 to 600,000 distinct CDR3 sequences, about 20% recorded once. The sample comprised blood. The receptor source for this set is a man aged 18-30 years with Graves' hyperthyroidism.

The V and J genes are TRBV5-6 and TRBJ1-2; a weak D match, TRBD1 (6 bases). CDR1 and CDR2 (germline): SGHDT, YYEEEE. This CDR3 has 15 amino acids. Trimming removed 6 bases from V and 0 bases from J, with 15 bases in between. CDR3: CASTAERTANYGYTF. As DNA, the CDR3 is TGTGCCAGCACCGCGGAACGGACAGCTAACTATGGCTACACCTTC. The full variable domain, its missing parts supplied by reference TRBV5-6 and TRBJ1-2, is DAGVTQSPTHLIKTRGQQVTLRCSPKSGHDTVSWYQQALGQGPQFIFQYYEEEERQRGNFPDRFSGHQFPNYSSELNVNALLLGDSALYLCASTAERTANYGYTFGSGTRLTVV.

This clonotype was seen ten or more times. The genes are TRBV20-1 and TRBJ1-5, with 12 bases that match TRBD1. J lost 6 bases, V lost 0 bases, and 9 bases had no gene match. The CDR3 sequence is 17 residues long. Germline values: CDR1 DFQATT, CDR2 SNEGSKA (reference sequence). The CDR3 loop reads CSARDFGGDRGLQPQHF. CDR3 nucleotide sequence: TGCAGTGCTAGAGATTTCGGGGGGGACAGGGGGCTTCAGCCCCAGCATTTT.

J is TRBJ1-6 and V is TRBV28; possible D gene TRBD1, 6 bases. CDR1 and CDR2 (germline): MDHEN, SYDVKM. V was shortened by 5 bases and J by 7 bases, with 15 bases between the two germline ends. CDR3 length: 15 amino acids. The DNA of the CDR3 is TGTGCCAGCAGTCCAGGACAGATTCACAATTCACCCCTCCACTTT. Amino acids: CASSPGQIHNSPLHF.

The table lists this clonotype with many counts. The rearrangement uses TRBV12-3 or TRBV12-4 and TRBJ1-5, with D unclear. Trimming pared 6 bases from V and 4 bases from J, leaving 10 bases between. The CDR3 is 13 residues long. The CDR3 loop reads CASRGAPNQPQHF. CDR3 sequence (DNA): TGTGCCAGCAGGGGAGCCCCAAATCAGCCCCAGCATTTT.

The chain is built from TRBV5-1 and TRBJ2-7, with TRBD1 identical over 7 bases. Germline-derived CDR1 and CDR2 are SGHRS and YFSETQ. Germline trimming cut 4 bases from V and 4 bases from J; bases unmatched to any gene: 2. CDR3 size: 12 residues. The DNA for the CDR3 is TGCGCCAGCAGCACAGGGGATTACGAGCAGTACTTC. Amino acids: CASSTGDYEQYF. Full variable domain (outside the CDR3, taken from reference TRBV5-1 and TRBJ2-7): KAGVTQTPRYLIKTRGQQVTLSCSPISGHRSVSWYQQTPGQGLQFLFEYFSETQRNKGNFPGRFSGRQFSNSRSEMNVSTLELGDSALYLCASSTGDYEQYFGPGTRLTVT.

The sample holds a few counts of this clonotype. The V and J genes are TRBV20-1 and TRBJ1-1; a weak D match, TRBD1 (5 bases). The V and J ends lost 3 bases and 0 bases respectively, with 8 bases between them. CDR3 size: 13 residues. Germline loops: CDR1 DFQATT, CDR2 SNEGSKA (reference sequence). The CDR3 region is CSARRGVNTEAFF. The CDR3 DNA sequence: TGCAGTGCTAGGCGGGGGGTGAACACTGAAGCTTTCTTT.

At least ten counts were recorded for this clonotype. The V gene is TRBV28, the J gene TRBJ1-5, with 7 bases matching TRBD1. This CDR3 has 15 amino acids. Trimming removed 3 bases from V and 6 bases from J; junction bases left unmatched: 8. From germline, CDR1 is MDHEN and CDR2 SYDVKM. The CDR3: CASSFLGQGGQPQHF. CDR3 nucleotide sequence: TGTGCCAGCAGTTTTCTAGGGCAGGGGGGTCAGCCCCAGCATTTT. The variable domain in full, completed from reference TRBV28 and TRBJ1-5, reads DVKVTQSSRYLVKRTGEKVFLECVQDMDHENMFWYRQDPGLGLRLIYFSYDVKMKEKGDIPEGYSVSREKKERFSLILESASTNQTSMYLCASSFLGQGGQPQHFGDGTRLSIL.

This clonotype was seen many times. The chain uses TRBV2 and TRBJ2-7, with D possibly being TRBD1 (6 bases). The ends were cut back, 3 bases at V and 2 bases at J, with 14 bases in the middle. In germline, CDR1 is SNHLY, CDR2 FYNNEI. This CDR3 region has 15 residues. The CDR3 nucleotides read TGTGCCAGCAGTGATCCCCACAGGGCCCCCTACGAGCAGTACTTC. Translating gives CASSDPHRAPYEQYF.

This clonotype has ten or more counts. The CDR3 DNA sequence: TGTGCCAGCAGCTGGGGACAGGGGGCCTATGGCTACACCTTC. Amino acid sequence: CASSWGQGAYGYTF. The chain has TRBV28 and TRBJ1-2, with 12 bases that match TRBD1. V was clipped by 6 bases and J by 4 bases; unmatched bases: 3. The CDR3 loop spans 14 amino acids. Germline V lookup: CDR1 MDHEN, CDR2 SYDVKM.

This rearrangement joins TRBV10-3 to TRBJ2-7; D is unresolved. Trimming left V 7 bases short and J 0 bases short, with 13 bases between. CDR1 ENHRY and CDR2 SYGVKD come from the germline V gene. The CDR3 contains 14 residues. As DNA, the CDR3 is TGTGCCATCAAGGAGAGCTGGGACTCCTACGAGCAGTACTTC. Protein: CAIKESWDSYEQYF.

This clonotype was observed at least ten times. The chain uses TRBV6-1 and TRBJ1-5; a weak D match, TRBD1 (5 bases). V lost 2 bases to trimming and J lost 4 bases, with 9 bases between them. Germline values: CDR1 MNHNS, CDR2 SASEGT. CDR3 length: 14 amino acids. The CDR3 protein is CASSESSGNQPQHF. Written as DNA, the CDR3 is TGTGCCAGCAGTGAATCCTCAGGGAATCAGCCCCAGCATTTT.